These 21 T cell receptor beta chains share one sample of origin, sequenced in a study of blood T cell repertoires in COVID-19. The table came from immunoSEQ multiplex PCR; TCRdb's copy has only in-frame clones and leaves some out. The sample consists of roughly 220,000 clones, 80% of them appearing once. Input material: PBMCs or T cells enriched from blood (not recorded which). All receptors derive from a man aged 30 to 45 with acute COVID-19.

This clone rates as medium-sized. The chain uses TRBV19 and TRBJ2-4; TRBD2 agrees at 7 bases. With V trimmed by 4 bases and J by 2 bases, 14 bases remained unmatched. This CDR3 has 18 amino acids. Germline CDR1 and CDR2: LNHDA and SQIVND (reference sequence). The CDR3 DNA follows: TGTGCCAGTAGTACCTACCACGGGCGGGGGTTGACCAAAAACATTCAGTACTTC. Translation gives CASSTYHGRGLTKNIQYF.

CDR3 nucleotide sequence: TGTGCCAGTCGGACTAGCGGGGCGACAGATACGCAGTATTTT. Translating gives CASRTSGATDTQYF. The V call is TRBV19, the J call TRBJ2-3, with TRBD2 identical over 12 bases. Germline V gene data show CDR1 as LNHDA and CDR2 as SQIVND (reference sequence). There are 14 residues in the CDR3. V shed 8 bases and J 3 bases; nucleotides not matched to a gene: 3.

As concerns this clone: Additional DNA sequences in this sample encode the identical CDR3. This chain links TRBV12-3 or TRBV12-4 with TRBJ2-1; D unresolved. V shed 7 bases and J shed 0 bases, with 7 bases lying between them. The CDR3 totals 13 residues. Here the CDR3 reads CASIRSSYNEQFF. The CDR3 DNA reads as TGTGCCAGCATAAGGAGCTCCTACAATGAGCAGTTCTTC.

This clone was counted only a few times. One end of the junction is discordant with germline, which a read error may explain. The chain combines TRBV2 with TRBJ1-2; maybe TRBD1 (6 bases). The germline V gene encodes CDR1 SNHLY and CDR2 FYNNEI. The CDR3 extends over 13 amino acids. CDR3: CASSQGTSFPLLF. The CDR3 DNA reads TGTGCCAGCAGTCAAGGGACATCTTTTCCCCTCCTCTTC.

The CDR3 DNA sequence: TGTGCCAGCAGTATACAGGGGTCGGGCAATCAGCCCCAGCATTTT. Protein: CASSIQGSGNQPQHF. The rearrangement uses TRBV2 and TRBJ1-5; 7 bases line up with TRBD1. Germline V gives CDR1 SNHLY, CDR2 FYNNEI. This CDR3 is 15 amino acids long. V dropped 5 bases and J dropped 2; count of bases not matched to a gene: 6.

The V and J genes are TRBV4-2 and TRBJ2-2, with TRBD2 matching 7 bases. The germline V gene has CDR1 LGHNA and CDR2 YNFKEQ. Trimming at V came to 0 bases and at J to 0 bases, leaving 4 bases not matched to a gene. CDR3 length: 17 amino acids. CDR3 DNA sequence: TGTGCCAGCAGCCAAGATCAGCGGGGCGCGAACACCGGGGAGCTGTTTTTT. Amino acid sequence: CASSQDQRGANTGELFF.

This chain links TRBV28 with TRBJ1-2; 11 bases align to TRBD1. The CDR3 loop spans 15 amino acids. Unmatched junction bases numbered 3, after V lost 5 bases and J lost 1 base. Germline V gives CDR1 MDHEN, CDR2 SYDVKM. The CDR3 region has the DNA TGTGCCAGCAGTCCCGGGACAGGGGGTAACTATGGCTACACCTTC. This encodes CASSPGTGGNYGYTF.

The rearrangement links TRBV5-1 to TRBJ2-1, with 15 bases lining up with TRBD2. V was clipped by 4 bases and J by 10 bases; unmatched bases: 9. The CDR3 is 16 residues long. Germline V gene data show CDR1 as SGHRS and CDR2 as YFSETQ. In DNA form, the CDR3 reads TGCGCCAGCAGCGAGGGACTAGCGGGGGGCCTTAGCGAGCAGTTCTTC. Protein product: CASSEGLAGGLSEQFF.

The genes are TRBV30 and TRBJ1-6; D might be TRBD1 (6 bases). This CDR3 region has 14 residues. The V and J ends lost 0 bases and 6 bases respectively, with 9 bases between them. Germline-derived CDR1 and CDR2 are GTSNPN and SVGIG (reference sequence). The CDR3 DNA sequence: TGTGCCTGGAGTGTCGCCAGGGGTAATTCACCCCTCCACTTT. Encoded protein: CAWSVARGNSPLHF.

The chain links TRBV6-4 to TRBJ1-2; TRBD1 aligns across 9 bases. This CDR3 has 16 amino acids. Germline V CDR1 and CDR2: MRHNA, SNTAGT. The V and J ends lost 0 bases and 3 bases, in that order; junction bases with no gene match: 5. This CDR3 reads CASSDSQGASDYGYTF. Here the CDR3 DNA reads TGTGCCAGCAGTGACTCACAGGGGGCCAGTGACTATGGCTACACCTTC.

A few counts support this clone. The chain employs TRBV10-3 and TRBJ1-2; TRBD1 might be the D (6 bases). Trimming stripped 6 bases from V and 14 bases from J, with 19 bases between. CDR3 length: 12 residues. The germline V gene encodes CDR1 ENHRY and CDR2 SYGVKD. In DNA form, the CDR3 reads TGTGCCATCAGCCGACAGGTGGATGGTATTACCTTC. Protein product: CAISRQVDGITF.

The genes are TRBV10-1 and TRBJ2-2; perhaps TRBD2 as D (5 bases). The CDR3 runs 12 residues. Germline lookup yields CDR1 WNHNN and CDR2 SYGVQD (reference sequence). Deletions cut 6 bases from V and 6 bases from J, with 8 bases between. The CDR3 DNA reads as TGCGCCAGCAGAGCTAGCTCCGGGGAGCTGTTTTTT. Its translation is CASRASSGELFF.

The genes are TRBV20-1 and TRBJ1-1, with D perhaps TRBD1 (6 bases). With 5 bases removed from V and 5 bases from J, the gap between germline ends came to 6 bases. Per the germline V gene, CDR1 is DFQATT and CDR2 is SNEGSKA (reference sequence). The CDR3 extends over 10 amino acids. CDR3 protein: CSAGQTEAFF. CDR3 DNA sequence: TGCAGTGCTGGACAGACTGAAGCTTTCTTT.

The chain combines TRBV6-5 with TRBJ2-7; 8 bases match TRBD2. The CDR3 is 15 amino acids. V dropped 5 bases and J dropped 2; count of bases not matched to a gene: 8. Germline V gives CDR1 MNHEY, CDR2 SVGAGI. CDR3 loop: CASSPSAGGTYEQYF. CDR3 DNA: TGTGCCAGCAGTCCCTCCGCGGGGGGAACCTACGAGCAGTACTTC.

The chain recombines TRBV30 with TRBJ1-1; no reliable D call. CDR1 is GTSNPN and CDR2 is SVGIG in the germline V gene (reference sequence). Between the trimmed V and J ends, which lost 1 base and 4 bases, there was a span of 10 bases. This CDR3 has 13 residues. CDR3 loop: CAWSAFSSTEAFF. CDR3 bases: TGTGCCTGGAGTGCGTTCTCGTCCACTGAAGCTTTCTTT.

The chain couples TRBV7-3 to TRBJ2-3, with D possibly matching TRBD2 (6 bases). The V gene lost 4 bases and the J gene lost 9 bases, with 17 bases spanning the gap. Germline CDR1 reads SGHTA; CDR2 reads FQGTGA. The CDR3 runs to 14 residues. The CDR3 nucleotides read TGTGCCAGCAGCTCGGGGGTCCCGCCCCCGACGCAGTATTTT. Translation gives CASSSGVPPPTQYF. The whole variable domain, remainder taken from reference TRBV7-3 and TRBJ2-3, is GAGVSQTPSNKVTEKGKYVELRCDPISGHTALYWYRQSLGQGPEFLIYFQGTGAADDSGLPNDRFFAVRPEGSVSTLKIQRTERGDSAVYLCASSSGVPPPTQYFGPGTRLTVL.

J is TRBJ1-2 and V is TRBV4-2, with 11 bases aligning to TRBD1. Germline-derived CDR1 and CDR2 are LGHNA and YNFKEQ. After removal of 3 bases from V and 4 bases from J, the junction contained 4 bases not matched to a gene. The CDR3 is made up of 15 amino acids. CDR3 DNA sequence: TGTGCCAGCAGCCAGGGACAGGGGGATCCCTATGGCTACACCTTC. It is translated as CASSQGQGDPYGYTF.

The DNA for the CDR3 is TGCGCCAGCAGCGAAGAGACAGGGATCGGAAACACCATATATTTT. This gives the protein CASSEETGIGNTIYF. This chain uses TRBV5-1 with TRBJ1-3, with TRBD1 identical over 7 bases. The CDR3 is 15 amino acids. CDR1 and CDR2 from the germline V gene are SGHRS and YFSETQ. V shed 4 bases and J 4 bases; nucleotides not matched to a gene: 8.

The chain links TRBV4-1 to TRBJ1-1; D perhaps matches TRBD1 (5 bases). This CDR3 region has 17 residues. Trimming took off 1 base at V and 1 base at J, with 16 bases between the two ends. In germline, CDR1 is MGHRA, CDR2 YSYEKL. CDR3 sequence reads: CASSQVGGSTGNTEAFF. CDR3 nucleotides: TGCGCCAGCAGCCAAGTGGGGGGGAGTACAGGGAACACTGAAGCTTTCTTT.

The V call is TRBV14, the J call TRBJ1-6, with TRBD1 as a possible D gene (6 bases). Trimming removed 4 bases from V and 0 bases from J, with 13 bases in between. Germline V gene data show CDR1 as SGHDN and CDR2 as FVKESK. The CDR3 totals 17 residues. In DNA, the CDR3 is TGTGCCAGCAGCCTCCGGGACAACCACTCCTATAATTCACCCCTCCACTTT. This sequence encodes CASSLRDNHSYNSPLHF.

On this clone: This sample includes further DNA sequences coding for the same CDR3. CDR3 amino acids: CASSYRGLNTEAFF. CDR3 sequence (DNA): TGTGCCAGCAGTTACCGGGGATTGAACACTGAAGCTTTCTTT. This chain connects TRBV6-5 to TRBJ1-1, with D unresolved. The CDR3 has 14 amino acids. Germline V CDR1 and CDR2: MNHEY, SVGAGI. Trimming shortened V by 2 bases and J by 0 bases, and 7 bases separated the two germline ends.